This entry is about one T cell receptor beta chain. The sample belongs to a study of T cell responses to AZD1222 COVID-19 vaccine. The germline CDR1 and CDR2 sequences are SEHNR and FQNEAQ (reference sequence). The CDR3 is 10 residues long. The ends were cut back, 4 bases at V and 12 bases at J, with 6 bases in the middle. Generated by immunoSEQ multiplex PCR, the TCRdb table keeps only in-frame clones and is missing some. The table lists 100,000 to 140,000 clones, about 85% of them singletons, with 4.8% in the top ten. This sample comprised peripheral blood, obtained 28 days after the second AZD1222 dose. V and J are TRBV7-9 and TRBJ1-4; D not resolved. This TCR derives from an adult who received the AZD1222 COVID-19 vaccine. Here the CDR3 reads CASSSDQLFF. CDR3 DNA: TGTGCCAGCAGCTCGGACCAACTGTTTTTT.